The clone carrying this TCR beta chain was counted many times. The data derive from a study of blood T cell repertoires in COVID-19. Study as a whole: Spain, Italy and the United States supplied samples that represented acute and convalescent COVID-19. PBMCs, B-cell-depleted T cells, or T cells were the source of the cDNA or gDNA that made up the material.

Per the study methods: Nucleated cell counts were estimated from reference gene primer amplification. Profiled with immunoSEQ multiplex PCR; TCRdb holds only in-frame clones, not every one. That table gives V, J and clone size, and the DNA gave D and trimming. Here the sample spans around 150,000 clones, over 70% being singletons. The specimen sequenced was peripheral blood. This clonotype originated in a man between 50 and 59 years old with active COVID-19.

The CDR3 bases are TGTGCCAGCAGTTATCCCCAGGGGGCGGCTATCACAGATACGCAGTATTTT. It specifies CASSYPQGAAITDTQYF. The chain has TRBV6-2 or TRBV6-3 and TRBJ2-3, with 8 bases matching TRBD1. The V gene's germline CDR1 is MNHEY and CDR2 SVGEGT. Unmatched junction bases numbered 10, after V lost 3 bases and J lost 2 bases. CDR3 length: 17 amino acids.